The 10 T cell receptor beta chains below all came from one sample that was sequenced in a study of cytomegalovirus exposure and HLA in healthy donors. 13 Jbeta primers and 60 Vbeta primers were used for the PCR. TCRdb's copy holds only in-frame clones and misses some; the assay was immunoSEQ multiplex PCR. The table shows 150,000 or so clones, with roughly 74% occurring only once. Sequencing used PBMCs. The receptors derive from a man in his late teens or twenties in good health and CMV-seronegative.

This chain connects TRBV7-9 to TRBJ1-1; D ambiguous. CDR1 and CDR2 from the germline V gene are SEHNR and FQNEAQ (reference sequence). There are 15 residues in the CDR3. V was cut by 2 bases and J by 3 bases, with 13 bases left in between. The CDR3 DNA reads as TGTGCCAGCAGCTTAAACACAGAATATTACACTGAAGCTTTCTTT. It is translated as CASSLNTEYYTEAFF.

V and J are TRBV7-3 and TRBJ2-3; TRBD1 aligns across 10 bases. The CDR3 is 18 amino acids. V lost 5 bases to trimming and J lost 2 bases; unmatched junction nucleotides: 13. Germline V gene sequence: CDR1 SGHTA, CDR2 FQGTGA. The CDR3 region is CASSVSRSGQGITDTQYF. CDR3 nucleotides: TGTGCCAGCAGCGTCTCGCGTTCGGGACAGGGGATCACAGATACGCAGTATTTT.

The chain joins TRBV6-5 to TRBJ1-5; 7 positions agree with TRBD1. V shed 6 bases and J 2 bases; nucleotides not matched to a gene: 7. CDR3 length: 15 amino acids. Germline CDR1 MNHEY, CDR2 SVGAGI. The CDR3 reads CASSSTGTGNQPQHF. The CDR3, as DNA: TGTGCCAGCAGCTCAACCGGGACAGGCAATCAGCCCCAGCATTTT.

As regards this clone: Sequence at one end of the junction differs from germline and may be a read error. The chain combines TRBV4-2 with TRBJ2-6; a possible D gene is TRBD1 (5 bases). Per the germline V gene, CDR1 is LGHNA and CDR2 is YNFKEQ. CDR3 length equals 16 residues. CDR3 region: CASSQDLTLGANGLTF. Written as DNA, the CDR3 is TGTGCCAGCAGCCAAGATCTAACTCTTGGGGCCAACGGCCTGACTTTC.

This chain connects TRBV5-4 to TRBJ2-7, with TRBD1 identical over 9 bases. This CDR3 is 14 amino acids long. V was pared by 0 bases and J by 2 bases, with 0 bases of the junction left unmatched. Germline V gene lookup returns CDR1 SGHNT and CDR2 YYREEE (reference sequence). The CDR3 region is CASSLDRGPYEQYV. The CDR3 nucleotides are TGTGCCAGCAGCTTGGACAGGGGGCCCTACGAGCAGTACGTC.

This clone was seen more than once but under ten times. This rearrangement joins TRBV6-4 to TRBJ1-3; 9 nucleotides agree with TRBD1. This CDR3 comprises 16 residues. From germline, CDR1 is MRHNA and CDR2 SNTAGT. Losses at the gene ends were 4 bases for V and 1 base for J; bases not matched to a gene: 5. Written as DNA, the CDR3 is TGTGCCAGCAGTGGGGACAGGGATGAGTCTGGAAACACCATATATTTT. Residues: CASSGDRDESGNTIYF.

The chain employs TRBV5-1 and TRBJ2-1; 9 positions match TRBD1. Trimming cost V 5 bases and J 7 bases; bases outside gene matches: 4. Germline-derived CDR1 and CDR2 are SGHRS and YFSETQ. The CDR3 extends over 13 amino acids. The CDR3 spells CASRQGALNEQFF. The CDR3 nucleotides are TGCGCCAGCAGACAGGGGGCTCTGAATGAGCAGTTCTTC.

This clone has more than one count but fewer than ten. V gene TRBV4-1 combines with J gene TRBJ1-6; tentatively, D is TRBD1 (6 bases). CDR3 length: 15 residues. Germline V lookup: CDR1 MGHRA, CDR2 YSYEKL. V was trimmed by 4 bases and J by 6 bases, leaving 13 bases between them. Written as DNA, the CDR3 is TGCGCCAGCAGCCTACTAGGACAGATTAATTCACCCCTCCACTTT. The encoded protein is CASSLLGQINSPLHF.

The chain combines TRBV5-6 with TRBJ2-7, with D possibly being TRBD1 (5 bases). With 2 bases removed from V and 0 bases from J, the gap between germline ends came to 9 bases. Germline CDR1 is SGHDT and CDR2 is YYEEEE. This CDR3 is built from 14 residues. The CDR3: CASSFRELSYEQYF. The CDR3 DNA is TGTGCCAGCAGCTTCAGGGAACTCTCCTACGAGCAGTACTTC.

V and J are TRBV2 and TRBJ2-7, with D possibly matching TRBD1 (7 bases). The length of the CDR3 is 15 residues. Trimming shortened V by 3 bases and J by 4 bases, and 16 bases separated the two germline ends. Germline V CDR1 and CDR2: SNHLY, FYNNEI. The CDR3 DNA reads TGTGCCAGCAGTGATGACCAGGGGGGAGTTTACGAGCAGTACTTC. Protein product: CASSDDQGGVYEQYF.